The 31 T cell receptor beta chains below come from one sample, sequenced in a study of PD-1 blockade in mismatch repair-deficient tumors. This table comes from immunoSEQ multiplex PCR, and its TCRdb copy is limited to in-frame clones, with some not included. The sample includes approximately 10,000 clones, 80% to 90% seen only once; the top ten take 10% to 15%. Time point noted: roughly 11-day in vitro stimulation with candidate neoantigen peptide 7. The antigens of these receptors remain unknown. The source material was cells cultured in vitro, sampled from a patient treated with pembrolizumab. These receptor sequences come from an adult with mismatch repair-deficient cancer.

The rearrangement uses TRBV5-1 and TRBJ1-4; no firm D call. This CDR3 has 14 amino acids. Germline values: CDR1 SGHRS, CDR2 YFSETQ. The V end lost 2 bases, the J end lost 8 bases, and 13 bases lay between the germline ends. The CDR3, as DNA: TGCGCCAGCAGCTTCGGACCGGTGGGGGAAAAACTGTTTTTT. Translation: CASSFGPVGEKLFF.

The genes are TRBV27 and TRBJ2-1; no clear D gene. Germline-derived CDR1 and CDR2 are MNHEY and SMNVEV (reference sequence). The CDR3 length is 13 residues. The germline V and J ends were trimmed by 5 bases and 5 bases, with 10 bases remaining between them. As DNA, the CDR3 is TGTGCCAGCAGTGTCGGACCTAACAATGAGCAGTTCTTC. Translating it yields CASSVGPNNEQFF.

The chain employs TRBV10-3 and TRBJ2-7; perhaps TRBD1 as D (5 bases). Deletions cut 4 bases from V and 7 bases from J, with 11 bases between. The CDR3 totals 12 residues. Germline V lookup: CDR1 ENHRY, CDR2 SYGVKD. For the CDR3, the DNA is TGTGCCATCAGTGGCGTTAGGGGAGAGCAGTACTTC. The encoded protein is CAISGVRGEQYF.

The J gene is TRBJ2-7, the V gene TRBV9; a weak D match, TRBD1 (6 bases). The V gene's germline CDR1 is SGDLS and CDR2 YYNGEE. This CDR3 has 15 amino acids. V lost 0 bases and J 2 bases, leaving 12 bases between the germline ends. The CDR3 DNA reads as TGTGCCAGCAGCGTAGGACAGGCTAGCCCCTACGAGCAGTACTTC. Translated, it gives CASSVGQASPYEQYF. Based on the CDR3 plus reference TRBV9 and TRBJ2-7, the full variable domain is DSGVTQTPKHLITATGQRVTLRCSPRSGDLSVYWYQQSLDQGLQFLIQYYNGEERAKGNILERFSAQQFPDLHSELNLSSLELGDSALYFCASSVGQASPYEQYFGPGTRLTVT.

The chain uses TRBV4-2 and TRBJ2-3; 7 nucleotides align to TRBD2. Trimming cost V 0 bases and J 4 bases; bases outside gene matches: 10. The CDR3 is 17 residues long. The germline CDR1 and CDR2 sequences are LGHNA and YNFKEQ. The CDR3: CASSQEGGSSPADTQYF. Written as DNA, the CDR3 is TGTGCCAGCAGCCAAGAGGGCGGGAGTTCCCCGGCAGATACGCAGTATTTT.

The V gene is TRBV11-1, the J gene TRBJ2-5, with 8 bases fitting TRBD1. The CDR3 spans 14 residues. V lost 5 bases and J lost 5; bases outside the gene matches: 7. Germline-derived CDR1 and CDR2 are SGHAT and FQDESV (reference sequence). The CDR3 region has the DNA TGTGCCAGCAGCCACTGGACAGGGCAGGAGACCCAGTACTTC. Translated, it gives CASSHWTGQETQYF.

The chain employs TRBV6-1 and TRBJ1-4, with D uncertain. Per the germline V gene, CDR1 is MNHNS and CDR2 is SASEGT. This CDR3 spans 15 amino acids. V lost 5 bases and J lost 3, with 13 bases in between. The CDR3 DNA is TGTGCCAGCAGTTCAAACCGGGCCTCTAATGAAAAACTGTTTTTT. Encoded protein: CASSSNRASNEKLFF.

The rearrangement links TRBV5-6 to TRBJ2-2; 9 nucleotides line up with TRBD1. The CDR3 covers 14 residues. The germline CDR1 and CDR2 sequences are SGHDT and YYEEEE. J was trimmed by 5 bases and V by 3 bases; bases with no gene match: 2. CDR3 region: CASSYDRGTGELFF. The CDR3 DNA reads TGTGCCAGCAGCTATGACAGGGGGACCGGGGAGCTGTTTTTT.

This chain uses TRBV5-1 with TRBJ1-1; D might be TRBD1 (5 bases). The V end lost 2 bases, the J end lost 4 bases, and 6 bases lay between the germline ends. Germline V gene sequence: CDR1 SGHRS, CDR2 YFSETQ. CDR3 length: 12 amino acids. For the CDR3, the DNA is TGCGCCAGCAGCTTCGACAGCACTGAAGCTTTCTTT. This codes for CASSFDSTEAFF.

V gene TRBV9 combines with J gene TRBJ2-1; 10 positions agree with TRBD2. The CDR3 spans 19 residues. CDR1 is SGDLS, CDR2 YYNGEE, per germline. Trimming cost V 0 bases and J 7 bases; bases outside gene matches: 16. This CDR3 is CASSVAEGRLAGVWNEQFF. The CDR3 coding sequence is TGTGCCAGCAGCGTAGCTGAAGGGCGGCTAGCGGGAGTATGGAATGAGCAGTTCTTC.

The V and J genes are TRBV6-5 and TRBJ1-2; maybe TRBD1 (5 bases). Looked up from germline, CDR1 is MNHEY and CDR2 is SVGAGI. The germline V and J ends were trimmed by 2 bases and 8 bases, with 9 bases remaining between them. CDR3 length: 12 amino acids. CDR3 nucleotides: TGTGCCAGCAGTTACGGAGGGGAAGGCTACACCTTC. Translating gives CASSYGGEGYTF.

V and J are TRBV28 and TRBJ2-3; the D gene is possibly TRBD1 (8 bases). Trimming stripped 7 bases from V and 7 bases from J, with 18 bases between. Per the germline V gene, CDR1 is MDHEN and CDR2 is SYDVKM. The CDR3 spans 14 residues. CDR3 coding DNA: TGTGCCAGCATTGAGAACAGGGGGGGGAATACGCAGTATTTT. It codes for CASIENRGGNTQYF.

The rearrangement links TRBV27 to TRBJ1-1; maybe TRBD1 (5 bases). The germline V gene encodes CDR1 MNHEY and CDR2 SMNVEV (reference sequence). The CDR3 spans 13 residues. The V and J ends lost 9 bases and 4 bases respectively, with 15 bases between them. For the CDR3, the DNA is TGTGCCAGTCGAAACCCGGGACTCACTGAAGCTTTCTTT. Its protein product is CASRNPGLTEAFF.

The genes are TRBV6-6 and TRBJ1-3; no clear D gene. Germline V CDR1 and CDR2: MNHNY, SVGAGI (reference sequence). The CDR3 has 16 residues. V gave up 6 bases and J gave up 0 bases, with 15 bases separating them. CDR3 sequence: CASSSLTPGSGNTIYF. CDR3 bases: TGTGCCAGCAGCTCCCTGACACCAGGCTCTGGAAACACCATATATTTT.

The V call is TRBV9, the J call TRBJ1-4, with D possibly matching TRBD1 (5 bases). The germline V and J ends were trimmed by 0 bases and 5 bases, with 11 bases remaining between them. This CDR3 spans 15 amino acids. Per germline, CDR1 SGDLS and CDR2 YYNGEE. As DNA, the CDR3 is TGTGCCAGCAGCGTAGTGGGCACAGGCAATGAAAAACTGTTTTTT. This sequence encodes CASSVVGTGNEKLFF.

CDR3 DNA sequence: TGTGCCGCAAGTGGACAATTCCAAGAGACCCAGTACTTC. This sequence encodes CAASGQFQETQYF. The chain is built from TRBV30 and TRBJ2-5; possibly TRBD1 for D (5 bases). This CDR3 is 13 amino acids long. V lost 8 bases and J 1 base, leaving 14 bases between the germline ends. Per the germline V gene, CDR1 is GTSNPN and CDR2 is SVGIG (reference sequence).

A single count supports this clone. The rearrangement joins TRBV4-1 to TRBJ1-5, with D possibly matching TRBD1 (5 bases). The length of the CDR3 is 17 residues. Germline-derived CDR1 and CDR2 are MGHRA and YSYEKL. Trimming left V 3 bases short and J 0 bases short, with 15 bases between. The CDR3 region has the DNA TGCGCCAGCAGCCACACTTTTCTGGGGGGTAGCAATCAGCCCCAGCATTTT. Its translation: CASSHTFLGGSNQPQHF.

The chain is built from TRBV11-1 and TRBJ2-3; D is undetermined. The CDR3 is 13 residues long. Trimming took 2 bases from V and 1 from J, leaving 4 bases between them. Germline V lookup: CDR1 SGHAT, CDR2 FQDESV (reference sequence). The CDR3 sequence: CASSLQGTDTQYF. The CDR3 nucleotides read TGTGCCAGCAGCTTACAGGGCACAGATACGCAGTATTTT.

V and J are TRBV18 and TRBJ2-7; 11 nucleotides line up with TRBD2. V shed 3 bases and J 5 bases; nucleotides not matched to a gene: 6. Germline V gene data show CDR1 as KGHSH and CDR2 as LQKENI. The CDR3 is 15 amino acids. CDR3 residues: CASSPRTSGLDEQYF. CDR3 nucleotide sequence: TGTGCCAGCTCACCGAGGACTAGCGGGTTGGACGAGCAGTACTTC.

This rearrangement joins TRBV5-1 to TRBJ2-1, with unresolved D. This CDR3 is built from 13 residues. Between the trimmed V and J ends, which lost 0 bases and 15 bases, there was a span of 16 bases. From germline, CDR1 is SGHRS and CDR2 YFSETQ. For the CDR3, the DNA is TGCGCCAGCAGCTTGGAAAGAGGACGGCAGTGGTTCTTC. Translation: CASSLERGRQWFF. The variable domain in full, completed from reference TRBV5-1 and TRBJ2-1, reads KAGVTQTPRYLIKTRGQQVTLSCSPISGHRSVSWYQQTPGQGLQFLFEYFSETQRNKGNFPGRFSGRQFSNSRSEMNVSTLELGDSALYLCASSLERGRQWFFGPGTRLTVL.

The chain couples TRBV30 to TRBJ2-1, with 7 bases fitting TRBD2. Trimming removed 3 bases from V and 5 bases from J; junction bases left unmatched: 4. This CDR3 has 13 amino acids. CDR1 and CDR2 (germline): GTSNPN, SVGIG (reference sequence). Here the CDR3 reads CAWSRGGDNEQFF. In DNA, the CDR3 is TGTGCCTGGAGCCGGGGAGGGGACAATGAGCAGTTCTTC. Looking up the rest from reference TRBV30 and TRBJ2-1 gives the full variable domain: SQTIHQWPATLVQPVGSPLSLECTVEGTSNPNLYWYRQAAGRGLQLLFYSVGIGQISSEVPQNLSASRPQDRQFILSSKKLLLSDSGFYLCAWSRGGDNEQFFGPGTRLTVL.

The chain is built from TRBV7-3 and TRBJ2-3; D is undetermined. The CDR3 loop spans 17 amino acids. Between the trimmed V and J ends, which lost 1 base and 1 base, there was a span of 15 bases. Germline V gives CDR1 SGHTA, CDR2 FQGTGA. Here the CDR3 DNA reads TGTGCCAGCAGCTTAAGTGGGTGGACCACCCGCACAGATACGCAGTATTTT. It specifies CASSLSGWTTRTDTQYF.

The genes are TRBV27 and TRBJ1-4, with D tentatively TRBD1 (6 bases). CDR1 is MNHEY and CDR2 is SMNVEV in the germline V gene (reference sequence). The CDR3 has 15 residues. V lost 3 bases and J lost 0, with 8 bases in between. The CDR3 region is CASSFRGATNEKLFF. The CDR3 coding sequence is TGTGCCAGCAGTTTTAGGGGGGCAACTAATGAAAAACTGTTTTTT.

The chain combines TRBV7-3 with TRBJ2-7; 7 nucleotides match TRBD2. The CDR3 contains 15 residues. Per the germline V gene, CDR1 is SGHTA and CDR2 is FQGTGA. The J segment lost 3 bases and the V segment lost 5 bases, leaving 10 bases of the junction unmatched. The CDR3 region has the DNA TGTGCCAGCAGCGCCGGGGGGACCGAACTCTACGAGCAGTACTTC. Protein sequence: CASSAGGTELYEQYF.

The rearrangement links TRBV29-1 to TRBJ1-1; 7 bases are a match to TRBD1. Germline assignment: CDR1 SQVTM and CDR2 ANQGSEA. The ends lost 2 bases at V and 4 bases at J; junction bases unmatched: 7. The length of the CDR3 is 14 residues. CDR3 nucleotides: TGCAGCGTTGAAACAGGGGTGTGGAGCACTGAAGCTTTCTTT. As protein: CSVETGVWSTEAFF.

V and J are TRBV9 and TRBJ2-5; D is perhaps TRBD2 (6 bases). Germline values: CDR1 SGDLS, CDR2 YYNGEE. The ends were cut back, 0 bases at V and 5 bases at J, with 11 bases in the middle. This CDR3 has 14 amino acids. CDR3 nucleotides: TGTGCCAGCAGCGTAGAGGGACTGGGGGAGACCCAGTACTTC. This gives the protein CASSVEGLGETQYF.

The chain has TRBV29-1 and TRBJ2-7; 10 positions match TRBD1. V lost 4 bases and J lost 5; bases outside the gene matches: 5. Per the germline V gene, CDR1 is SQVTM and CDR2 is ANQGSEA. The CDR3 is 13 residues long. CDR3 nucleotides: TGCAGCGTTGCTCGGGACAGGGGCGACGAGCAGTACTTC. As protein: CSVARDRGDEQYF.

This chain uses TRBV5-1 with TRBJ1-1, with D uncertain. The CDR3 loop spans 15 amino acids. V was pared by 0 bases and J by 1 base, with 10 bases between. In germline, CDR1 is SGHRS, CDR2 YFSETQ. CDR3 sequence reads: CASSLVPQENTEAFF. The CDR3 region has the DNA TGCGCCAGCAGCTTGGTTCCCCAGGAGAACACTGAAGCTTTCTTT.

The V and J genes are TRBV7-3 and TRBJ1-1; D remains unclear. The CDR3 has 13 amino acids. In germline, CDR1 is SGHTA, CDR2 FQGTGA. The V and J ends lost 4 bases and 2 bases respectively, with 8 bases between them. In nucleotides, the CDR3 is TGTGCCAGCAGCTCCGAGGTAAACACTGAAGCTTTCTTT. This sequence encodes CASSSEVNTEAFF.

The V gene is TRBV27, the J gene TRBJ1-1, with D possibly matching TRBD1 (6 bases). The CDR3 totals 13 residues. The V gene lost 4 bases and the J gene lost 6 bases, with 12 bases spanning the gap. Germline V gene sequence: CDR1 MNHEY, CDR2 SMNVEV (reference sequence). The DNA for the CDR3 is TGTGCCAGCAGTTCCACAGGGTCTTCTGAAGCTTTCTTT. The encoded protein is CASSSTGSSEAFF.

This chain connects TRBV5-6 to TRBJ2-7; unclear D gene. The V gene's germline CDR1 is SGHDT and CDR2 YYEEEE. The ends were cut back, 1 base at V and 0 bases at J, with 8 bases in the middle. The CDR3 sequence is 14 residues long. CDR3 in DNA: TGTGCCAGCAGCTTGCTAATAGACTCCTACGAGCAGTACTTC. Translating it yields CASSLLIDSYEQYF. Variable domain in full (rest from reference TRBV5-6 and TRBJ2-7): DAGVTQSPTHLIKTRGQQVTLRCSPKSGHDTVSWYQQALGQGPQFIFQYYEEEERQRGNFPDRFSGHQFPNYSSELNVNALLLGDSALYLCASSLLIDSYEQYFGPGTRLTVT.